This T cell receptor (beta chain) was recorded in a study of glioma-infiltrating T cells. The CDR3 length is 16 residues. The V gene's germline CDR1 is ENHRY and CDR2 SYGVKD. The V gene end was trimmed by 9 bases and the J gene end by 2 bases; junction bases not matched to a gene: 8. Amplification of TCR alpha and beta CDR3 regions from RNA used iRepertoire nested multiplex PCR. One-step reverse transcription and amplification started from roughly 100-400 ng of tissue mRNA or PBMC total RNA. One entry per CDR3 protein results from TCRdb running MiXCR on the multiplex PCR reads. The sample includes 9,500 to 15,000 distinct CDR3 sequences, about 30% of them seen just once.

The source material was glioma tissue, nonneoplastic brain tissue, or PBMCs (not recorded which). The chain couples TRBV10-3 to TRBJ2-2; 11 nucleotides match TRBD2. This sequence originates from a human donor with low-grade glioma or glioblastoma, undergoing nonglioma brain surgery, or in good health (not recorded which). CDR3 in DNA: TGTGCCATATGGACTAGCGGGCGAGGAAACACCGGGGAGCTGTTTTTT. Translation gives CAIWTSGRGNTGELFF.